These 10 T cell receptor beta chains came from one sample sequenced in a study of cytomegalovirus exposure and HLA in healthy donors. Primers included in the PCR were 60 Vbeta and 13 Jbeta primers. Generated by immunoSEQ multiplex PCR, the TCRdb table keeps only in-frame clones and is missing some. Among about 150,000 clones listed, roughly four fifths were seen once. Sequencing was performed on PBMCs. The source is a woman between 40 and 55 years old in good health and CMV-seronegative.

The chain joins TRBV5-6 to TRBJ1-4, with D possibly being TRBD1 (6 bases). Germline V lookup: CDR1 SGHDT, CDR2 YYEEEE. Trimming cost V 4 bases and J 8 bases, with 15 bases left between them. This CDR3 is built from 14 residues. CDR3 region: CASSLTGYAEKLFF. CDR3 DNA: TGTGCCAGCAGCCTGACAGGATACGCCGAAAAACTGTTTTTT.

Only a few counts were recorded for this clone. A much larger clone lies a single base off, so this may be a read error. This chain connects TRBV4-2 to TRBJ1-4; no firm D call. The V gene's germline CDR1 is LGHNA and CDR2 YNFKEQ. The CDR3 has 15 residues. CDR3 protein: CASSQGLLAPAKLFF. CDR3 coding DNA: TGTGCCAGCAGTCAAGGACTCTTAGCCCCGGCAAAACTGTTTTTT.

V usage is TRBV6-4 and J usage is TRBJ2-1; weak D call: TRBD2 (6 bases). Germline loops: CDR1 MRHNA, CDR2 SNTAGT. V was trimmed by 8 bases and J by 7 bases, leaving 18 bases between them. The CDR3 is 14 amino acids. The CDR3 DNA reads TGTGCCAGCTCGACCGGGGGTCAGGCAAATGAGCAGTTCTTC. Its translation: CASSTGGQANEQFF.

This clone was observed once. This chain uses TRBV19 with TRBJ2-1; 10 nucleotides agree with TRBD1. The CDR3 extends over 14 amino acids. The V gene end was trimmed by 6 bases and the J gene end by 8 bases; junction bases not matched to a gene: 7. The germline V gene has CDR1 LNHDA and CDR2 SQIVND (reference sequence). In DNA form, the CDR3 reads TGTGCCAGTAGACAGGGACAGGGGTTTTATGAGCAGTTCTTC. The encoded protein is CASRQGQGFYEQFF.

This clone came up a few times. CDR3 DNA: TGCGCCAGCAGCCAACTCACGCGGGATGCCTACAATGAGCAGTTCTTC. Translated, it gives CASSQLTRDAYNEQFF. The chain links TRBV4-1 to TRBJ2-1, with a tentative D call TRBD2 (6 bases). The length of the CDR3 is 16 residues. The ends were cut back, 2 bases at V and 2 bases at J, with 13 bases in the middle. Germline CDR1 and CDR2: MGHRA and YSYEKL.

The gene calls are TRBV5-4 and TRBJ1-6; tentative D call: TRBD1 (6 bases). In germline, CDR1 is SGHNT, CDR2 YYREEE (reference sequence). The CDR3 loop spans 17 amino acids. V lost 0 bases to trimming and J lost 6 bases, with 16 bases between them. CDR3 sequence: CASSLGGGAVGNSPLHF. The CDR3 DNA follows: TGTGCCAGCAGCTTGGGTGGGGGGGCAGTCGGTAATTCACCCCTCCACTTT.

This chain uses TRBV10-2 with TRBJ1-6; D gene uncertain. CDR3 size: 14 residues. The V gene's germline CDR1 is WSHSY and CDR2 SAAADI. The V end was cut by 6 bases, the J end by 0 bases, with 6 bases between. The CDR3 region has the DNA TGCGCCAGCAGCTCTACCTCCTATAATTCACCCCTCCACTTT. Translating it yields CASSSTSYNSPLHF.

The chain recombines TRBV5-1 with TRBJ2-1; the match to TRBD2 covers 7 bases. This CDR3 is built from 16 residues. The germline V gene has CDR1 SGHRS and CDR2 YFSETQ. The trim removed 0 bases at V and 6 bases at J, leaving 9 bases unmatched. The CDR3 bases are TGCGCCAGCAGCTTGGCCCTCGGTGGGGGGGGCAATGAGCAGTTCTTC. It translates to CASSLALGGGGNEQFF.

The rearrangement joins TRBV4-1 to TRBJ2-7, with D possibly TRBD1 on 6 matching bases. Germline CDR1 MGHRA, CDR2 YSYEKL. CDR3 length: 17 amino acids. V dropped 2 bases and J dropped 2 bases, with 19 bases sitting between them. The CDR3: CASSQLLGGHIPYEQYF. The DNA of the CDR3 is TGCGCCAGCAGCCAATTGTTAGGGGGACATATCCCCTACGAGCAGTACTTC.

The chain is built from TRBV9 and TRBJ1-4, with 7 bases aligning to TRBD1. Germline assignment: CDR1 SGDLS and CDR2 YYNGEE. The CDR3 extends over 14 amino acids. After removal of 4 bases from V and 7 bases from J, the junction contained 7 bases not matched to a gene. CDR3 nucleotides: TGTGCCAGCAGCAACAGGGGAGTGGGTGAAAAACTGTTTTTT. The encoded protein is CASSNRGVGEKLFF.